Listed below are T cell receptor beta chains from one sample, sequenced in a study of control samples from healthy donors and cancer patients. Only in-frame clones appear in the TCRdb table, and some are missing; sequencing was by immunoSEQ multiplex PCR. This sample has roughly 400,000 clones; about nine tenths occur once, and the top ten carry around 6.5%. Sequenced input: PBMCs. The receptors originated from a man aged 35 to 55 with head and neck cancer. Both conserved end residues are part of each CDR3. The D gene is left open where the match is weak. Rows may omit the clone size; those that give it use once, few, many or a size class.

V	D	J	size	CDR3	DNA
TRBV5-1	TRBD1	TRBJ2-3	.	CASSLDGTGGIGETDTQYF	TGCGCCAGCAGCTTGGATGGGACAGGGGGCATCGGGGAAACAGATACGCAGTATTTT
TRBV7-2	.	TRBJ1-5	few	CASSGQITGNQPQHF	TGTGCCAGCAGCGGCCAAATCACGGGTAATCAGCCCCAGCATTTT
TRBV7-9	.	TRBJ1-6	.	CASSRLGYLGRGDNSPLHF	TGTGCCAGCAGCCGCCTTGGATATTTGGGTCGTGGGGATAATTCACCCCTCCACTTT
TRBV9	TRBD1	TRBJ1-4	.	CASSARQGGEKLFF	TGTGCCAGCAGCGCCCGACAGGGAGGTGAAAAACTGTTTTTT
TRBV5-4	.	TRBJ1-2	.	CASRTWTVYGYTF	TGTGCCAGCAGGACGTGGACTGTATATGGCTACACCTTC
TRBV4-2	TRBD2	TRBJ2-2	.	CASSQVLAGGITGELFF	TGTGCCAGCAGCCAAGTCCTAGCGGGAGGTATCACCGGGGAGCTGTTTTTT
TRBV7-9	.	TRBJ1-5	few	CASSLRVGQPQHF	TGTGCCAGCAGCTTAAGGGTCGGACAGCCCCAGCATTTT
TRBV30	.	TRBJ1-2	.	CAWNPGANYGYTF	TGTGCCTGGAACCCCGGAGCTAACTATGGCTACACCTTC
TRBV2	.	TRBJ2-5	.	CASSDRLFQETQYF	TGTGCCAGCAGTGATCGTCTGTTCCAAGAGACCCAGTACTTC
TRBV5-6	.	TRBJ2-3	.	CASSFQTGTAQYF	TGTGCCAGCAGCTTTCAAACAGGGACGGCGCAGTATTTT
TRBV5-6	TRBD1	TRBJ1-2	.	CASSLDRGFGGYTF	TGTGCCAGCAGCTTGGACAGGGGGTTTGGTGGCTACACCTTC
TRBV18	.	TRBJ1-2	once	CASSPPGLNYGYTF	TGTGCCAGCTCACCCCCGGGACTCAACTATGGCTACACCTTC
TRBV5-1	TRBD2	TRBJ2-3	.	CASSVTSGWDPSTDTQYF	TGCGCCAGCAGTGTGACTAGCGGGTGGGATCCTAGCACAGATACGCAGTATTTT
TRBV12-3/TRBV12-4	.	TRBJ2-7	few	CASSYRDYEQYF	TGTGCCAGCAGTTACAGGGACTACGAGCAGTACTTC
TRBV19	.	TRBJ1-4	.	CASSAGPRGFNEKLFF	TGTGCCAGTAGTGCCGGGCCGCGGGGGTTTAATGAAAAACTGTTTTTT
TRBV4-1	.	TRBJ2-5	.	CASSRAGKETQYF	TGCGCCAGCAGCCGGGCAGGAAAAGAGACCCAGTACTTC
TRBV7-9	TRBD1	TRBJ1-6	.	CASSLEWGQGADNSPLHF	TGTGCCAGCAGCTTAGAGTGGGGACAGGGCGCCGATAATTCACCCCTCCACTTT
TRBV30	.	TRBJ1-1	.	CAWSGGENTEAFF	TGTGCCTGGAGCGGAGGGGAGAACACTGAAGCTTTCTTT
TRBV11-2	.	TRBJ2-2	.	CASGEQGDTGELFF	TGTGCCAGCGGGGAACAAGGTGACACCGGGGAGCTGTTTTTT
TRBV6-2/TRBV6-3	.	TRBJ2-3	.	CASSYSGARDTQYF	TGTGCCAGCAGTTACTCCGGGGCCAGAGATACGCAGTATTTT
TRBV5-1	TRBD2	TRBJ2-3	.	CASSPRLAGVTDTQYF	TGCGCCAGCAGCCCTAGACTAGCGGGGGTGACAGATACGCAGTATTTT
TRBV19	.	TRBJ1-5	.	CASSSGQGQPQHF	TGTGCCAGTAGTAGTGGGCAAGGACAGCCCCAGCATTTT
TRBV7-2	TRBD1	TRBJ2-7	.	CASSLAGQLYEQYF	TGTGCCAGCAGCTTAGCGGGACAGCTCTACGAGCAGTACTTC
TRBV5-1	TRBD2	TRBJ2-3	once	CASSTGTSGSSGTDTQYF	TGCGCCAGCAGCACTGGGACTAGCGGGAGTAGCGGCACAGATACGCAGTATTTT
TRBV5-8	.	TRBJ2-3	few	CASSLNTAVTDTQYF	TGTGCCAGCAGCTTGAATACAGCGGTTACGGATACGCAGTATTTT
TRBV28	TRBD2	TRBJ2-1	.	CASSLSGRREGGEQFF	TGTGCCAGCAGTCTATCGGGGAGGAGGGAGGGCGGTGAGCAGTTCTTC
TRBV19	.	TRBJ2-7	once	CASSSLPGSRYEQYF	TGTGCCAGTAGTAGCCTGCCGGGGTCCCGCTACGAGCAGTACTTC
TRBV5-5	.	TRBJ2-5	.	CASSLSGQETQYF	TGTGCCAGCAGCTTGTCCGGACAAGAGACCCAGTACTTC
TRBV5-1	TRBD2	TRBJ2-1	.	CASATSGSYEQFF	TGCGCCAGCGCTACTAGCGGGAGTTATGAGCAGTTCTTC
TRBV28	.	TRBJ2-1	.	CASSLLNEQFF	TGTGCCAGCAGTTTATTAAATGAGCAGTTCTTC